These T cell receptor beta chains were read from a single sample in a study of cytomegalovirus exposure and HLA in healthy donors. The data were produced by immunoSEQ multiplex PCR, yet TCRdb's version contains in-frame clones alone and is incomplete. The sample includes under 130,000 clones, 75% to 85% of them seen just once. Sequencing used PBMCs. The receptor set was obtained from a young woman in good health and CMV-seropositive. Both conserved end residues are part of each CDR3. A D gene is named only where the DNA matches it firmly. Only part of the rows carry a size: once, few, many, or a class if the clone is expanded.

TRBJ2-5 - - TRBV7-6 CASSSLNGAETQYF TGTGCCAGCAGCTCGCTGAATGGGGCTGAGACCCAGTACTTC
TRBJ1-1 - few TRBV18 CASSPLGHPQNTEAFF TGTGCCAGCTCACCACTTGGCCACCCACAGAACACTGAAGCTTTCTTT
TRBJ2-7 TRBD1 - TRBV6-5 CASSYRDSQYPYEQYF TGTGCCAGCAGTTACCGGGACAGTCAATATCCCTACGAGCAGTACTTC
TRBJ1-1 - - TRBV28 CASTWGEGTEAFF TGTGCCAGCACCTGGGGGGAGGGCACTGAAGCTTTCTTT
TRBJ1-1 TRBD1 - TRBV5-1 CASSFPGGEAFF TGCGCCAGCAGCTTCCCAGGGGGTGAAGCTTTCTTT
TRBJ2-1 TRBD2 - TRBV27 CASRHGLAGVNEQFF TGTGCCAGCAGACACGGACTAGCGGGAGTCAATGAGCAGTTCTTC
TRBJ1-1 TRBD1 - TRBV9 CASSVASGAGGAYTEAFF TGTGCCAGCAGCGTAGCGTCCGGGGCAGGGGGCGCTTACACTGAAGCTTTCTTT
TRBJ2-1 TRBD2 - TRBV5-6 CASSLEVLAGGFYNEQFF TGTGCCAGCAGCTTGGAAGTCTTAGCGGGGGGATTTTACAATGAGCAGTTCTTC
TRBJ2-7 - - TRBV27 CASKISRVRDEQYF TGTGCCAGCAAGATCTCGAGGGTGCGGGACGAGCAGTACTTC
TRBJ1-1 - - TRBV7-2 CASSYQRGRPHTEAFF TGTGCCAGCAGCTATCAGCGAGGAAGGCCCCACACTGAAGCTTTCTTT
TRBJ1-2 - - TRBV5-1 CASSLDPGNYGYTF TGCGCCAGCAGCTTGGATCCGGGGAACTATGGCTACACCTTC
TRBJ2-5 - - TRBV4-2 CASSQGRGGAETQYF TGTGCCAGCAGCCAAGGGCGCGGAGGGGCGGAGACCCAGTACTTC
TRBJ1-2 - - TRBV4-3 CASSQDTQGENYGYTF TGCGCCAGCAGCCAAGATACACAGGGCGAGAACTATGGCTACACCTTC
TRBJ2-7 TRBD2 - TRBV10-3 CAIVEGSGSYEQYF TGTGCCATCGTTGAGGGTAGCGGGAGCTACGAGCAGTACTTC
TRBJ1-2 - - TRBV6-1 CASSEAGDFNYGYTF TGTGCCAGCAGTGAAGCGGGAGATTTTAACTATGGCTACACCTTC
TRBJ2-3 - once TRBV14 CASSQVDTQYF TGTGCCAGCAGTCAGGTAGATACGCAGTATTTT
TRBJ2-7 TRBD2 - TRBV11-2 CASRRGGGGRNF TGTGCCAGCAGGCGGGGGGGAGGCGGGAGAAACTTC
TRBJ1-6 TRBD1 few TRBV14 CASSPDRYNSPLHF TGTGCCAGCAGTCCGGACAGGTATAATTCACCCCTCCACTTT
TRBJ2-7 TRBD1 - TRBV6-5 CASSYVPTGPYEQYF TGTGCCAGCAGTTACGTCCCGACAGGGCCCTACGAGCAGTACTTC
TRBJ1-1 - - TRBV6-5 CASSYPGNEAFF TGTGCCAGCAGTTACCCCGGGAATGAAGCTTTCTTT
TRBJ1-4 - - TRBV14 CASSRYPRDGGWKDEKLFF TGTGCCAGCAGCCGATACCCCAGGGACGGGGGATGGAAAGATGAAAAACTGTTTTTT
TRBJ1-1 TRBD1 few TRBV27 CASLFLGGNGAEAFF TGTGCCAGCCTTTTTTTAGGGGGCAACGGCGCTGAAGCTTTCTTT
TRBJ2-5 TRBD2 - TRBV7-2 CASSFREGQETQYF TGTGCCAGCAGCTTCCGGGAGGGCCAAGAGACCCAGTACTTC
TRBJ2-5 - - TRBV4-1 CASSQVTGRLETQYF TGCGCCAGCAGCCAAGTGACAGGGAGGTTAGAGACCCAGTACTTC
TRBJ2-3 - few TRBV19 CASSTPREADATDTQYF TGTGCCAGTAGTACCCCCAGGGAGGCGGACGCCACAGATACGCAGTATTTT
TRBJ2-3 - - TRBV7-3 CASSLRGHLMTDTQYF TGTGCCAGCAGCTTAAGGGGACACTTAATGACAGATACGCAGTATTTT
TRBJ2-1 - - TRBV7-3 CASSFSLGLTSNEQFF TGTGCCAGCAGCTTTTCCCTTGGACTCACCTCCAATGAGCAGTTCTTC
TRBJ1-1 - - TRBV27 CASSPAGGYTEAFF TGTGCCAGCAGTCCAGCTGGGGGGTACACTGAAGCTTTCTTT
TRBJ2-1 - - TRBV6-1 CASSEAQLVGLFTSSYNEQFF TGTGCCAGCAGTGAAGCGCAATTAGTTGGGCTCTTTACTAGCTCCTACAATGAGCAGTTCTTC
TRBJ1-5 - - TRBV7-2 CASSLVPGNGNQPQHF TGTGCCAGCAGCTTAGTACCAGGAAATGGAAATCAGCCCCAGCATTTT
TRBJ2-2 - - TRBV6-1 CASRPGPGELFF TGTGCCAGCAGGCCAGGGCCCGGGGAGCTGTTTTTT
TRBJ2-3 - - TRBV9 CASSVRVSGSTDTQYF TGTGCCAGCAGCGTAAGAGTCAGCGGAAGCACAGATACGCAGTATTTT
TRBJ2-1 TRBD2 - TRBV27 CASSWTRSSYNEQFF TGTGCCAGCAGTTGGACTAGGAGCTCCTACAATGAGCAGTTCTTC
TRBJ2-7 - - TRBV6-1 CASSEFKGGEQYF TGTGCCAGCAGTGAATTCAAAGGAGGCGAGCAGTACTTC
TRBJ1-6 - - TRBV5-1 CASSLEQHSPLHF TGCGCCAGCAGCTTGGAACAGCATTCACCCCTCCACTTT
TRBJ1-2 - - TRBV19 CASRIGAYGYTF TGTGCCAGTCGGATAGGAGCCTATGGCTACACCTTC
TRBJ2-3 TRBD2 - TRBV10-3 CAIRSSGSNTITQYF TGTGCCATCAGATCTAGCGGGTCCAATACTATTACGCAGTATTTT
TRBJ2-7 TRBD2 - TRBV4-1 CASSPTIGRENEQYF TGCGCCAGCAGCCCTACCATTGGGCGGGAGAACGAGCAGTACTTC
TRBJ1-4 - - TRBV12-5 CASGLAWPYGNEKLFF TGTGCTAGTGGTTTGGCCTGGCCCTACGGGAATGAAAAACTGTTTTTT
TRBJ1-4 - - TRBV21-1 CASSKAGGGQAGNEKLFF TGTGCCAGCAGCAAAGCTGGCGGGGGGCAGGCTGGTAATGAAAAACTGTTTTTT
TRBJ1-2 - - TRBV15 CATSRDIQGTEKGYTF TGTGCCACTAGCAGAGATATCCAGGGGACCGAAAAGGGCTACACCTTC
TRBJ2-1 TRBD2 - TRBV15 CATSREPLPGGTNEQFF TGTGCCACCAGCAGAGAACCCCTTCCCGGGGGGACTAATGAGCAGTTCTTC
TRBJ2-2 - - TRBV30 CACSTGYSGELFF TGTGCCTGTTCCACAGGGTACTCCGGGGAGCTGTTTTTT
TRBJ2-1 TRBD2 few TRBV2 CASREWTSGPDNEQFF TGTGCCAGCAGGGAATGGACTAGCGGACCTGACAATGAGCAGTTCTTC
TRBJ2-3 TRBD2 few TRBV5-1 CASSLGTSGADTQYF TGCGCCAGCAGCTTAGGGACTAGCGGGGCAGATACGCAGTATTTT
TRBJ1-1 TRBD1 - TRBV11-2 CASKRDRGSWGTEAFF TGTGCCAGCAAAAGGGACAGGGGGTCCTGGGGCACTGAAGCTTTCTTT
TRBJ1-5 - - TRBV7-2 CASSLGTGNQPQHF TGTGCCAGCAGCTTAGGTACAGGCAATCAGCCCCAGCATTTT
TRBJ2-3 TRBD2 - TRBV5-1 CASSLLAGVETDTQYF TGCGCCAGCAGCTTGTTAGCGGGAGTGGAGACAGATACGCAGTATTTT
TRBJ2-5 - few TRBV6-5 CASNSGETQYF TGTGCCAGCAATTCCGGGGAGACCCAGTACTTC
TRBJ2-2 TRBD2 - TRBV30 CACETGLAVSTGELFF TGTGCCTGCGAAACCGGACTAGCGGTCTCGACCGGGGAGCTGTTTTTT
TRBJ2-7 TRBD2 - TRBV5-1 CASSSTSGGSYEQYF TGCGCCAGCAGCTCGACTAGCGGGGGTAGTTACGAGCAGTACTTC
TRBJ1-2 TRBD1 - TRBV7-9 CASSRRDRIDGYTF TGTGCCAGCAGCCGCAGGGACAGGATCGATGGCTACACCTTC
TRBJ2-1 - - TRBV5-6 CASGLGAEQFF TGTGCCAGCGGCTTGGGGGCTGAGCAGTTCTTC
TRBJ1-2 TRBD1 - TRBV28 CASSSPGTARYYGYTF TGTGCCAGCAGTTCCCCCGGGACAGCAAGATACTATGGCTACACCTTC